This record concerns one T cell receptor (beta chain) sequence. The antigen remains undetermined. Researchers used genomic DNA as the template to profile TCR beta VDJ and CDR3. TCRdb re-analysed the reads in MiXCR, keeping a single row per CDR3 protein. The repertoire holds tens of thousands of distinct CDR3 sequences, roughly three quarters seen once, with 22% in the top ten. This specimen belongs to a study of CD8+CD57+ T cells in acquired aplastic anemia. The overall study: Sorted CD4+ and CD8+ cells gave a mean 3.2 ug DNA, range roughly 0.2 to 27.4 ug. CD4+ cells from healthy donors averaged around 10 million reads. Findings of the study overall: The study identified roughly 29 CD8+ CDR3 sequences shared by patients and controls.

The CDR3 is 14 amino acids. V dropped 10 bases and J dropped 5 bases, with 20 bases sitting between them. The V gene's germline CDR1 is MNHNS and CDR2 SASEGT. Source material: sorted CD4+, CD8+, or CD8+CD57+ T cells (not recorded which) from PBMCs. The chain employs TRBV6-1 and TRBJ2-5; weak D call: TRBD1 (7 bases). The TCR comes from a human donor in good health, serving as a control. CDR3 sequence (DNA): TGTGCCACGGCTTGGACAGGCGGAGGGGAGACCCAGTACTTC. It encodes CATAWTGGGETQYF.